This note documents a single TCR beta chain sequence. Its antigen is still unknown. Base-call qualities are not available, and no considerably larger clone is one nucleotide away. Using the deep immunoSEQ assay, TCR CDR3 regions were amplified from genomic DNA by multiplex PCR. Extracted genomic DNA from each cell subset was distributed evenly across all wells of several immunoSEQ 96-well plates, and each plate was treated as a replicate. Each replicate PCR for sorted subsets received around 0.2 ug genomic DNA, equal to about 29,000 T cell genomes. The purified libraries were quantified using a Qubit 3.0 fluorometer, sized with a Bioanalyzer 2100, and then quantified again using the KAPA Library Quantification kit. Every immunoSEQ 96-well plate was sequenced on a separate single-read 150-cycle Illumina NextSeq 550 flow cell. Per the source publication's procedure: Because the immunoSEQ output held only junctional sequences and lacked quality scores, the filtering could not match the filtering applied to full-length reads. Sequences were annotated with PyIR, a Python wrapper for IgBLAST v1.9, and V/J genes and CDR3 were assigned using IMGT germline references. Any read was removed if the V/J assignment was weak (E-value above 1e-6), the CDR3 was missing, or the read contained stop codons, out-of-frame junctions, or ambiguous translated residues. V3J clonotypes were defined by identical inferred V gene, J gene, and CDR3 amino acid sequence. Percentage overlap between repertoires was computed as shared unique clonotypes divided by the size of the smaller repertoire. Three approaches were used to assess repertoire richness: RTK rarefaction, the Chao1 estimator, and Recon v2.1 estimates of unobserved clonotypes. Generation probabilities were computed with OLGA for all TCRbeta clonotypes obtained by the gDNA method from several donors. TCRdb limited this immuneACCESS table to in-frame rearrangements with V and J called. A share of clones is missing; checked studies link under half to unresolved V genes, and the rest is unexplained. V and J calls and clone size are as listed in that table; D and trimming were resolved from the DNA. Across this sample there are about 1.1 million clones, with 70% to 80% seen only once. Approximately 0.52% of the sample is held by the ten biggest clonotypes.

This sample is part of a study of shared clonotypes between healthy human individuals (dated by TCRdb to the early 2020s). Context from the whole study: The cohort included three men and a couple of women between 18 and 49 years of age. Different laboratories and diverse techniques were used to prepare libraries and sequence TCR repertoires, to increase sequencing depth and limit assay-specific biases. Per donor, leukapheresis produced somewhere between about 0.94 and 9.5 billion PBMCs. For each donor, CD4 naive and CD4 memory were each run on three plates, CD8 naive on two plates, and CD8 memory on one plate. To estimate repertoire size and how much clonotype sharing occurs between individuals, the study deeply sequenced the blood TCR repertoires of roughly 5 healthy adults. The full study reports these points: Higher generation probabilities were observed for clonotypes shared by all four sorted-subset donors than for non-shared clonotypes. Because the study included only a small number of donors, the genetic and exposure-history diversity represented was limited. About 5% of naive CD4, roughly 3.6% of naive CD8, about 2.4% of memory CD4, and less than 0.45% of memory CD8 clonotypes were shared across a few donors. Estimated clonotype richness was generally larger for naive than for memory subsets. Even with the large sequencing depth, rarefaction of the sorted-subset datasets indicated that sequencing was incomplete. Based on pairwise subsampling, the degree of clonotype sharing among donors was expected to be affected by sequencing depth. Sampling was limited to blood, and TCR repertoires in tissue likely differ from TCR repertoires in blood.

The donors were healthy, HIV-negative adults with no recently reported acute infections or vaccinations. All donors were Caucasian adults living in Nashville, Tennessee, USA. Magnetic negative selection was used to enrich CD4+ T cells, after which naive cells were positively selected on CD45RA and the negative fraction became the memory subset. Blood was obtained by leukapheresis, after which PBMCs were separated by Ficoll-Histopaque density gradient centrifugation and cryopreserved in liquid nitrogen vapor phase. Analytical flow cytometry was used to check the purity and quantity of each magnetically sorted T cell population. From each sorted fraction, genomic DNA was isolated and quantified by UV absorbance on a Nanodrop 2000c. Input material: memory CD4+ T cells from PBMCs. Reading the label with the study, this specimen's cell subset or site is: CD45RA-negative fraction. The TCR originated in a man younger than 30 in good health. Some clones in this sample may be carry-over from other donors' samples.

The DNA is as follows: TGTGCCAGCAGCCTACAGGGAGTCTCTGGAAACACCATATATTTT. It specifies CASSLQGVSGNTIYF. The chain links TRBV11-2 with TRBJ1-3; tentative D gene TRBD1, with 6 bases matching. The CDR3, from cysteine to phenylalanine, totals 15 residues. CDR3 DNA is the only sequence kept; it has 45 bases, read in frame from the first base. The germline V gene specifies SGHAT as CDR1 and FQNNGV as CDR2. V and J are truncated by 5 bases and 0 bases respectively, leaving an intervening sequence of 11 bases.